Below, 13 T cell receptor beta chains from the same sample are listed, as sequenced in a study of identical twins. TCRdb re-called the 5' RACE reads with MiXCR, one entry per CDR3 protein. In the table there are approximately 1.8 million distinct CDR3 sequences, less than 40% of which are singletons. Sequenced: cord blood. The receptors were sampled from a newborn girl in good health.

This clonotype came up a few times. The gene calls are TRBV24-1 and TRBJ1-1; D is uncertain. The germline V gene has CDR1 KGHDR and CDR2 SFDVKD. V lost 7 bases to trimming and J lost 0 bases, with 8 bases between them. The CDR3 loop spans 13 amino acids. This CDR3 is CATRKNMNTEAFF. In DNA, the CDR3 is TGTGCCACCAGGAAGAACATGAACACTGAAGCTTTCTTT.

The CDR3 is CASSQDLAASSYNEQYF. The CDR3, as DNA: TGTGCCAGCAGCCAAGATTTGGCAGCGAGCTCCTACAATGAGCAGTACTTC. This chain links TRBV4-2 with TRBJ2-1; D remains unclear. With the DNA end fitting TRBJ2-7 better, the J assignment may be wrong. The CDR3 spans 17 residues. Germline CDR1 LGHNA, CDR2 YNFKEQ.

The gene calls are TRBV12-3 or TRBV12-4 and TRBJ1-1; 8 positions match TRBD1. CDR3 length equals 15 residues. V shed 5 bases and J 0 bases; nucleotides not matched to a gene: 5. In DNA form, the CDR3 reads TGTGCCAGCAGTGCCCGACAGGGGTTGAACACTGAAGCTTTCTTT. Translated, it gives CASSARQGLNTEAFF.

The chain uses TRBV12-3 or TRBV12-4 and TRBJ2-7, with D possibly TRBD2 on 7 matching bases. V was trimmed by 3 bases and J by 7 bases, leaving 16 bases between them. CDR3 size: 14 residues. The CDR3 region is CASSLGEGDNEQYF. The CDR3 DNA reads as TGTGCCAGCAGTTTGGGGGAGGGGGACAATGAGCAGTACTTC.

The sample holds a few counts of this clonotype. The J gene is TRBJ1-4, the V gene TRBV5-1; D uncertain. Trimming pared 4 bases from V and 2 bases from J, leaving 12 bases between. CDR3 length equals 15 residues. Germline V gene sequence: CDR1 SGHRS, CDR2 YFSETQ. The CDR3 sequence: CASSPGRVTNEKLFF. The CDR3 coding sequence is TGCGCCAGCAGCCCCGGAAGGGTGACTAATGAAAAACTGTTTTTT.

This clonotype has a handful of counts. The CDR3 region is CAISGPLASDTQYF. CDR3 coding DNA: TGTGCCATCAGTGGCCCACTAGCTTCTGATACGCAGTATTTT. This chain connects TRBV10-3 to TRBJ2-3; TRBD2 is a possible D gene (6 bases). The germline gives CDR1 ENHRY, CDR2 SYGVKD. V was trimmed by 4 bases and J by 6 bases, leaving 14 bases between them. The CDR3 runs to 14 residues.

CDR3 in DNA: TGCGCCAGCAGCTTGGAGAGTACAAAAGAGACCCAGTACTTC. Translating it yields CASSLESTKETQYF. The genes are TRBV5-1 and TRBJ2-5; D call uncertain. The CDR3 sequence is 14 residues long. Germline CDR1 is SGHRS and CDR2 is YFSETQ. Trimming took 0 bases from V and 3 from J, leaving 9 bases between them.

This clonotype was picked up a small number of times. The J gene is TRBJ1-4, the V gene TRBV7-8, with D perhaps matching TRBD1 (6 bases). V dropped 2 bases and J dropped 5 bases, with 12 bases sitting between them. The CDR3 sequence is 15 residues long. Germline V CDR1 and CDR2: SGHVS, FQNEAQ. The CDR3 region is CASSLRDIVNEKLFF. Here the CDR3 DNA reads TGTGCCAGCAGCTTACGGGACATCGTCAATGAAAAACTGTTTTTT. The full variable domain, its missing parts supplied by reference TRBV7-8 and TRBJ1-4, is GAGVSQSPRYKVAKRGQDVALRCDPISGHVSLFWYQQALGQGPEFLTYFQNEAQLDKSGLPSDRFFAERPEGSVSTLKIQRTQQEDSAVYLCASSLRDIVNEKLFFGSGTQLSVL.

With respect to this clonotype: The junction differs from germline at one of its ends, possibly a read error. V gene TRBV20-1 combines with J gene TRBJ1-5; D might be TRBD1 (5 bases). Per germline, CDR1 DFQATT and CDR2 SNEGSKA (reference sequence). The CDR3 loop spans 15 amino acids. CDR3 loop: CSSSGGNKGNQPQHF. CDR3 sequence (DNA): TGCAGTTCTAGTGGAGGTAACAAGGGGAATCAGCCCCAGCATTTT.

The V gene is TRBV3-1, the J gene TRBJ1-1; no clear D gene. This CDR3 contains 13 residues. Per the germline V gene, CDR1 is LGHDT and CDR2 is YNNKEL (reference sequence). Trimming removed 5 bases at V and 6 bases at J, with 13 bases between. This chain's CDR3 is CASSDARASEAFF. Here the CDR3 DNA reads TGTGCCAGCAGCGACGCCAGAGCTTCTGAAGCTTTCTTT.

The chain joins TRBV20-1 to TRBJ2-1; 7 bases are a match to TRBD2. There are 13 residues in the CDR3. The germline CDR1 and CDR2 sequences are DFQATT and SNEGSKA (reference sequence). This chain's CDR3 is CSAGTIVFNEQFF. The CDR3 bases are TGCAGCGCCGGGACTATAGTTTTCAATGAGCAGTTCTTC.

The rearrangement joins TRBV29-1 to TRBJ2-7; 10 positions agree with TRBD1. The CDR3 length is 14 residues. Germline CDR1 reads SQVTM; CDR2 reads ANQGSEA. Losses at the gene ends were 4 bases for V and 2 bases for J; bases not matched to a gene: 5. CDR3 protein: CSVAAGQGTYEQYF. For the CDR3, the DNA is TGCAGCGTTGCGGCGGGACAGGGGACCTACGAGCAGTACTTC.

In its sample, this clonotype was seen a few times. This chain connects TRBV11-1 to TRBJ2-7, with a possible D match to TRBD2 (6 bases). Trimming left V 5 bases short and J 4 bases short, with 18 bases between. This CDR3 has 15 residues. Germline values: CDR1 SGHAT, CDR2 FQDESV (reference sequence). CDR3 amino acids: CASSMLANPPYEQYF. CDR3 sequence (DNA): TGTGCCAGCAGCATGCTAGCGAATCCCCCTTACGAGCAGTACTTC.